The 5 T cell receptor beta chains in this list originate from one sample, sequenced in a study of blood T cells in healthy people across ages. It was with a sample-barcoded 5' primer and a J-beta primer mix that a second PCR of roughly 6 to 12 cycles was run. TCRdb fed the 5' RACE reads into MiXCR, producing one record per CDR3 protein. The repertoire holds about 1.8 million distinct CDR3 sequences, with 49% as singletons. Sequenced sample: blood. These receptor sequences come from a woman aged 40 to 50 in good health.

On this clonotype: At one boundary the junction diverges from the germline segment, which might be a read error. The chain links TRBV4-3 to TRBJ2-5, with D perhaps TRBD2 (5 bases). The germline V gene has CDR1 LGHNA and CDR2 YSLEER. The CDR3 has 15 amino acids. The CDR3 loop is CASGQDRELQETQYF. The CDR3 DNA follows: TGCGCCAGCGGCCAAGATAGGGAGTTGCAAGAGACCCAGTACTTC.

The chain joins TRBV6-1 to TRBJ2-7; D gene ambiguous. The end of the DNA aligns better with TRBJ2-4, so the J call may be wrong. Germline loops: CDR1 MNHNS, CDR2 SASEGT. This CDR3 region has 12 residues. The CDR3 coding sequence is TGTGCCAGCAGCGTTCGGGTGAACATTCAGTACTTC. Its translation: CASSVRVNIQYF.

The chain carries TRBV6-2 or TRBV6-3 and TRBJ2-7; D is possibly TRBD2 (5 bases). The CDR3 contains 13 residues. The V gene's germline CDR1 is MNHEY and CDR2 SVGEGT. V lost 11 bases, J lost 4 bases, and 18 bases lay in between. This CDR3 is CAGSLRRDYEQYF. Here the CDR3 DNA reads TGTGCCGGCTCCCTCCGACGGGATTACGAGCAGTACTTC.

The V gene is TRBV11-2, the J gene TRBJ2-4; D unclear. The V gene's germline CDR1 is SGHAT and CDR2 FQNNGV. There are 15 residues in the CDR3. V lost 2 bases, J lost 0 bases, and 8 bases lay in between. CDR3 in amino acids: CASSLPEIAKNIQYF. The CDR3 bases are TGTGCCAGCAGCTTACCGGAGATAGCCAAAAACATTCAGTACTTC.

Comment on this clonotype: One end of the junction varies from germline; a read error may be responsible. The chain combines TRBV4-3 with TRBJ1-2; 7 nucleotides agree with TRBD1. The germline V gene encodes CDR1 LGHNA and CDR2 YSLEER. This CDR3 spans 17 amino acids. CDR3 nucleotide sequence: TGCCCCAGCAGCCCTAGACATGACAGGGTTGAGGGGTATGGCTACACCTTC. Protein sequence: CPSSPRHDRVEGYGYTF.